The clone carrying this T cell receptor beta chain was counted only a few times. Its target is not known. This sample is part of a study of beta chain features in type 1 diabetes. Study-level findings and limits: Shorter TCRB CDR3s, moderately but significantly so, were found in Type 1 diabetes patients in all four CD4+ subsets. PCR might favor shorter templates, equally in patients and controls.

Expressed TCRB transcripts were sequenced because the isolated RNA had all been reverse transcribed beforehand. Sequenced by immunoSEQ multiplex PCR; TCRdb stores in-frame clones only, minus some. Among about 620,000 clones, less than 20% were seen once, and the ten largest hold approximately 0.087%. Sequenced: naive CD4+ T cells from blood. This TCR was recovered from a man aged 18-30 years in good health.

The CDR3 bases are TGTGCCAGCAGCTTGGGGGGCCTAAGGGCCGAGCAGTTCTTC. Protein product: CASSLGGLRAEQFF. The chain combines TRBV5-6 with TRBJ2-1; maybe TRBD1 (5 bases). Per the germline V gene, CDR1 is SGHDT and CDR2 is YYEEEE. Trimming shortened V by 0 bases and J by 10 bases, and 14 bases separated the two germline ends. This CDR3 comprises 14 residues.